This T cell receptor beta chain was found in a study of Graves' ophthalmopathy and Graves' hyperthyroidism. Study results and limitations: A model of 13 signatures distinguished ophthalmopathy from stable hyperthyroidism at approximately 89% sensitivity and 81.08% specificity.

This CDR3 is 14 amino acids long. V dropped 6 bases and J dropped 2 bases, with 13 bases sitting between them. With regard to this clonotype: Antigen: not known. A read error is likely, as this CDR3 ends without the conserved phenylalanine or tryptophan.

The authors amplified TCR beta CDR3 regions from RNA transcripts. Second-round multiplex PCR followed a first-round RT-PCR using HTBI primers. TCRdb recomputed calls from the multiplex PCR reads with MiXCR, one row per CDR3 protein. Among roughly 500,000 distinct CDR3 sequences listed, 14% were seen once. Fresh peripheral blood (about 9 ml) yielded the PBMCs. Sample: blood. The V and J genes are TRBV12-3 or TRBV12-4 and TRBJ1-1; D is perhaps TRBD1 (6 bases). This sequence was found in a woman aged 25 to 39 with Graves' ophthalmopathy. CDR3 loop: CASSPQTGNTEAFY. The CDR3 DNA reads TGTGCCAGCAGCCCGCAGACAGGCAACACTGAAGCTTTCTAT.